This TCR beta chain derives from a study of shared clonotypes between healthy human individuals. The CDR3 spans 13 residues. Per the germline V gene, CDR1 is MDHEN and CDR2 is SYDVKM. V was pared by 2 bases and J by 4 bases, with 8 bases between. Sequencing used immunoSEQ multiplex PCR; TCRdb keeps in-frame clones, though not all of them. The sample contains some 490,000 clones, 78% of which appear only once. The rearrangement links TRBV28 to TRBJ1-2; D gene ambiguous. The sequencing input was PBMCs. This receptor was obtained from a woman aged 40 to 49 in good health. Some clones in this sample may be carry-over from other donors' samples. CDR3: CASSLGGFYGYTF. CDR3 DNA: TGTGCCAGCAGTTTAGGAGGGTTCTATGGCTACACCTTC.